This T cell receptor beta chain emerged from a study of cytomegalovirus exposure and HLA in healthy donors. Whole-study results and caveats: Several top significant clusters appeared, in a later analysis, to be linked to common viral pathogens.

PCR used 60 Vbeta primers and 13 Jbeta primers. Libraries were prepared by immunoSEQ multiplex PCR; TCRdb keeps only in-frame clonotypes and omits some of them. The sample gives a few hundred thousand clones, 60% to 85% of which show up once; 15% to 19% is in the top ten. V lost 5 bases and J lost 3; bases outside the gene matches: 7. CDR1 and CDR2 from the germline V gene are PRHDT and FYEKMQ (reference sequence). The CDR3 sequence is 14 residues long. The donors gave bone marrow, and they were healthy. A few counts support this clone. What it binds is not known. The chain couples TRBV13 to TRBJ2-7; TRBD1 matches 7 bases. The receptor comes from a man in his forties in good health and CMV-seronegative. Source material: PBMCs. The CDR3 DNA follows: TGTGCCAGCAGCCCAGGGGGAAGCTTCTACGAGCAGTACTTC. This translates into CASSPGGSFYEQYF.